This TCR beta chain was recorded in a study of cytotoxic CD8 clonotypes in ibrutinib-treated CLL (dated by TCRdb to about 2021). Turning to the overall study: The cohort had about a dozen relapsed/refractory and 15 treatment-naive patients; 17 to 18 were IGHV unmutated. Partial responses were observed in about 25 patients and complete responses in 2; after a median follow-up of 68 months, remission was maintained in approximately 14 patients and progression was observed in some twelve. Response samples were taken after a median of 12 months on treatment, ranging from roughly 6 to 36 months. An average of about 250,000 productive templates and 94,082 productive rearrangements was obtained per sample. Longitudinal samples were obtainable from about 30% of the roughly 90 participants in the trial. Cryopreserved peripheral blood mononuclear cells were collected before treatment, at response, and at either disease progression or sustained remission. Patients were still on ibrutinib when every remission and progressive disease sample was collected. Study-wide findings and limitations: Baseline clonality exceeded that of age-matched healthy donors and correlated strongly with circulating CD8+ T-cell counts. An increase in clonality was observed at ibrutinib response, with clonality remaining stable during sustained remission and falling back toward baseline at progression. Public clonotypes were rare and either shrank or stayed stable during treatment, and the rise in clonality at ibrutinib response reflected expansion of private clonotypes. Sampling times were not matched between sustained-remission and progressing patients, and lymph node repertoires were not studied.

This clone was detected ten times or more. What this receptor recognizes is not known. Nothing much larger sits one base from this clone, and base qualities are not available. The germline V gene gives CDR1 as SGHRS and CDR2 as YFSETQ. From cysteine to phenylalanine, the CDR3 is 14 amino acids long. The retained sequence is limited to the CDR3, 42 bases, with the frame set at the first base. V and J are truncated by 4 bases and 0 bases respectively, leaving an intervening sequence of 10 bases. A MiSeq instrument was used for deep resolution sequencing, which targeted depths ranging from 1 in 1 million up to 1 in 200,000 T cells, with coverage averaging 10x for each clonotype. TCR beta libraries were generated with the immunoSEQ hsTCRB Kit. As for how the authors treated the data: ImmunoSEQ Data Assistant and ImmunoSEQ Analyzer were used for data analysis, and V, D and J genes were assigned according to IMGT definitions. Clonality, with values ranging from 0 to 1, was calculated as one minus the normalized Shannon entropy of productive rearrangement frequencies. Only overrepresented clonotypes making up at least 0.05% of each patient's repertoire were included in the public clonotype analysis. About twelve age-matched healthy donor repertoires from immuneACCESS were used as controls for clonality. Here the immuneACCESS table is served through TCRdb, limited to in-frame sequences with V and J called. Missing clones are a known gap in these copies; in checked studies unresolved V genes cover under half, and the rest lacks a known reason. That table furnishes V, J and clone size, whereas the DNA furnished D and trimming. For this sample there are 55,000 to 60,000 clones; 50% to 70% appear just once. Of the sample, around 25% falls within the top ten clones.

The time point tag for this specimen amounts to: progressive disease on ibrutinib. For TCR beta library preparation, around 2.1 micrograms of genomic DNA were extracted from the cryopreserved PBMCs. Longitudinal blood samples from CLL patients on ibrutinib monotherapy underwent high-throughput TCR beta sequencing. The patients were enrolled in a single-center, open-label phase 2 trial of ibrutinib monotherapy. Source: PBMCs, taken at disease progression, from a patient treated with ibrutinib. The TCR comes from a human donor with chronic lymphocytic leukemia. This chain joins TRBV5-1 to TRBJ1-1, with no reliable assignment of the D segment. The encoded CDR3 is CASSARTLNTEAFF. The nucleotide sequence is TGCGCCAGCAGCGCAAGAACTTTGAACACTGAAGCTTTCTTT.